One and the same sample provided the 29 T cell receptor beta chains below, sequenced in a study of Graves' ophthalmopathy and Graves' hyperthyroidism. RNA transcripts provided the template for amplifying TCR beta CDR3 regions. HTBI primers were used in a first-round RT-PCR, which preceded a second-round multiplex PCR. TCRdb itself ran the multiplex PCR reads through MiXCR, one entry per CDR3 protein. The table records some 250,000 distinct CDR3 sequences, around 50% of them present only once. Source material: peripheral blood. The receptors come from an adult man with Graves' ophthalmopathy.

This clonotype was observed a handful of times. The rearrangement links TRBV20-1 to TRBJ1-5; tentatively, D is TRBD1 (5 bases). The CDR3 covers 12 residues. The V gene's germline CDR1 is DFQATT and CDR2 SNEGSKA (reference sequence). V was trimmed by 6 bases and J by 6 bases, leaving 12 bases between them. The CDR3 loop is CSARGGGQPQHF. CDR3 DNA sequence: TGCAGTGCGAGGGGTGGAGGTCAGCCCCAGCATTTT.

CDR3 amino acids: CASSDSPHSPLHF. The DNA for the CDR3 is TGTGCCAGCAGTGACAGTCCCCATTCACCCCTCCACTTT. The chain employs TRBV2 and TRBJ1-6; unclear D gene. Germline V gene sequence: CDR1 SNHLY, CDR2 FYNNEI. The ends were cut back, 3 bases at V and 8 bases at J, with 8 bases in the middle. The CDR3 has 13 residues.

This clonotype was picked up one time. The chain combines TRBV19 with TRBJ2-5; 11 nucleotides line up with TRBD2. CDR1 is LNHDA, CDR2 SQIVND, per germline (reference sequence). The CDR3 is made up of 16 amino acids. V trimming: 1 base; J trimming: 2 bases; junction bases outside the gene matches: 3. CDR3 nucleotides: TGTGCCAGTAGTATAGGACTAGCGGGGAAACAAGAGACCCAGTACTTC. It codes for CASSIGLAGKQETQYF. The full variable domain, rest sourced from reference TRBV19 and TRBJ2-5, is DGGITQSPKYLFRKEGQNVTLSCEQNLNHDAMYWYRQDPGQGLRLIYYSQIVNDFQKGDIAEGYSVSREKKESFPLTVTSAQKNPTAFYLCASSIGLAGKQETQYFGPGTRLLVL.

A remark on this clonotype: Relative to the germline gene, one junction end is altered; a read error may explain this. The chain employs TRBV7-7 and TRBJ2-5; no clear D gene. CDR3 size: 13 residues. Germline CDR1 SSHAT, CDR2 FNYEAQ (reference sequence). The CDR3 loop reads CASSPGPTETQYF. The CDR3 nucleotides are TGTGCTAGCAGCCCAGGTCCTACGGAGACCCAGTACTTC.

CDR3 in DNA: TGTGCCAGCAGCCCAGGGAGTCTAGGGGGGGCCTACGAGCAGTACTTC. As protein: CASSPGSLGGAYEQYF. The chain joins TRBV10-3 to TRBJ2-7; D may be TRBD2 (7 bases). V was pared by 10 bases and J by 2 bases, with 24 bases between. Germline V gene sequence: CDR1 ENHRY, CDR2 SYGVKD. CDR3 length: 16 amino acids.

The chain has TRBV27 and TRBJ2-7, with 8 positions matching TRBD1. Per the germline V gene, CDR1 is MNHEY and CDR2 is SMNVEV (reference sequence). The CDR3 spans 13 residues. V gave up 6 bases and J gave up 3 bases; unmatched junction bases: 4. CDR3 sequence: CASRLRGHYEQYF. The CDR3 DNA reads as TGTGCCAGCAGGCTCAGGGGGCACTACGAGCAGTACTTC.

This clonotype was counted a few times. Its ends do not fully match the called genes, so a read error is possible. The chain uses TRBV29-1 and TRBJ2-7; D is ambiguous. Germline loops: CDR1 SQVTM, CDR2 ANQGSEA. This CDR3 spans 13 amino acids. The CDR3 coding sequence is TGCAGCGTCGAAGGATTGGGTAGGAACGAGCAGTACTTC. This sequence encodes CSVEGLGRNEQYF.

A few counts support this clonotype. J is TRBJ2-7 and V is TRBV20-1; D not certain. CDR3 length equals 10 residues. V dropped 5 bases and J dropped 3 bases, with 5 bases sitting between them. Germline loops: CDR1 DFQATT, CDR2 SNEGSKA (reference sequence). The CDR3 nucleotides read TGCAGTGCTGTACACTACGAGCAGTACTTC. Amino acid sequence: CSAVHYEQYF.

The chain carries TRBV7-2 and TRBJ2-7, with D tentatively TRBD2 (6 bases). Germline V gives CDR1 SGHTA, CDR2 FQGNSA. This CDR3 spans 16 amino acids. V shed 4 bases and J shed 0 bases, with 16 bases lying between them. CDR3 sequence (DNA): TGTGCCAGCAGCTCGTCCGGGAGACAGCCCTCCTACGAGCAGTACTTC. Protein product: CASSSSGRQPSYEQYF.

This clonotype was recorded at least ten times. The chain couples TRBV28 to TRBJ1-4; TRBD1 agrees at 7 bases. V trimming: 5 bases; J trimming: 8 bases; junction bases outside the gene matches: 8. Germline CDR1 reads MDHEN; CDR2 reads SYDVKM. This CDR3 is built from 14 residues. In DNA, the CDR3 is TGTGCCAGCAGTGGAAGACAGGGTGGAGAAAAACTGTTTTTT. This gives the protein CASSGRQGGEKLFF.

The sample holds many counts of this clonotype. This rearrangement joins TRBV7-8 to TRBJ1-2, with a possible D match to TRBD1 (5 bases). Germline loops: CDR1 SGHVS, CDR2 FQNEAQ. V gave up 5 bases and J gave up 8 bases, with 21 bases separating them. The CDR3 contains 15 residues. CDR3 in amino acids: CASSPGTAKSVGYTF. In DNA, the CDR3 is TGTGCCAGCAGCCCGGGGACGGCTAAAAGCGTAGGCTACACCTTC.

This chain joins TRBV5-1 and TRBJ1-4; D unresolved. The V end was cut by 4 bases, the J end by 8 bases, with 15 bases between. The germline V gene has CDR1 SGHRS and CDR2 YFSETQ. This CDR3 comprises 14 residues. CDR3: CASSRTRLEEKLFF. CDR3 coding DNA: TGCGCCAGCAGCCGGACGCGGCTGGAGGAAAAACTGTTTTTT.

The chain is built from TRBV7-9 and TRBJ1-4; 9 positions agree with TRBD1. From germline, CDR1 is SEHNR and CDR2 FQNEAQ (reference sequence). The length of the CDR3 is 18 residues. Trimming removed 1 base from V and 5 bases from J; junction bases left unmatched: 11. CDR3 sequence (DNA): TGTGCCAGCAGCTTAGGATACACCAGGGACAGGGAAAATGAAAAACTGTTTTTT. Translation gives CASSLGYTRDRENEKLFF.

The V and J genes are TRBV2 and TRBJ1-1; unclear D gene. V lost 8 bases and J lost 1, with 8 bases in between. Germline assignment: CDR1 SNHLY and CDR2 FYNNEI. The CDR3 totals 12 residues. In DNA form, the CDR3 reads TGTGCCAGCCCCGCAGGGAACACTGAAGCTTTCTTT. This translates into CASPAGNTEAFF.

J is TRBJ2-1 and V is TRBV7-8; D possibly uses TRBD1 or TRBD2 (7 bases each). Germline V CDR1 and CDR2: SGHVS, FQNEAQ. The CDR3 is made up of 17 amino acids. With 0 bases removed from V and 6 bases from J, the gap between germline ends came to 18 bases. CDR3 loop: CASSLAQGGAQGNEQFF. The DNA of the CDR3 is TGTGCCAGCAGCTTAGCGCAGGGGGGGGCCCAAGGCAATGAGCAGTTCTTC. Based on the CDR3 plus reference TRBV7-8 and TRBJ2-1, the full variable domain is GAGVSQSPRYKVAKRGQDVALRCDPISGHVSLFWYQQALGQGPEFLTYFQNEAQLDKSGLPSDRFFAERPEGSVSTLKIQRTQQEDSAVYLCASSLAQGGAQGNEQFFGPGTRLTVL.

CDR3 residues: CASTPKGGTEAFF. The CDR3 coding sequence is TGTGCCAGCACTCCGAAGGGGGGCACTGAAGCTTTCTTT. The V and J genes are TRBV9 and TRBJ1-1; maybe TRBD1 (6 bases). The CDR3 extends over 13 amino acids. Germline assignment: CDR1 SGDLS and CDR2 YYNGEE. V was cut by 6 bases and J by 4 bases, with 13 bases left in between.

This clonotype was counted between two and nine times. V is TRBV5-1 and J is TRBJ2-7; a possible D gene is TRBD2 (5 bases). This CDR3 is built from 15 residues. CDR1 is SGHRS, CDR2 YFSETQ, per germline. V was shortened by 4 bases and J by 0 bases, with 14 bases between the two germline ends. The CDR3 DNA sequence: TGCGCCAGCAGCCAAGGACTTCGACCCTCCTACGAGCAGTACTTC. Amino acids: CASSQGLRPSYEQYF.

The rearrangement uses TRBV29-1 and TRBJ1-2, with a weak D call TRBD1 (6 bases). The V end lost 4 bases, the J end lost 4 bases, and 19 bases lay between the germline ends. This CDR3 has 15 residues. Per the germline V gene, CDR1 is SQVTM and CDR2 is ANQGSEA. The CDR3 nucleotides are TGCAGCGTTGTACCCCAGGGGATAGCAGGCTATGGCTACACCTTC. Translated, it gives CSVVPQGIAGYGYTF.

A few counts support this clonotype. The chain combines TRBV5-8 with TRBJ2-5; D gene ambiguous. The ends were cut back, 10 bases at V and 3 bases at J, with 19 bases in the middle. The CDR3 extends over 14 amino acids. Per the germline V gene, CDR1 is SGHTS and CDR2 is YDEGEE. The CDR3 loop reads CAAKRASREETQYF. The CDR3 nucleotides read TGTGCCGCTAAAAGGGCCAGCCGAGAAGAGACCCAGTACTTC.

This clonotype was recorded at least ten times. V gene TRBV24-1 combines with J gene TRBJ2-5; 8 nucleotides align to TRBD1. Trimming took 4 bases from V and 2 from J; bases not matched to a gene: 8. The CDR3 is 16 amino acids. Germline V gene sequence: CDR1 KGHDR, CDR2 SFDVKD. The CDR3 is CATSDRRTGPQETQYF. DNA for the CDR3: TGTGCCACCAGTGACCGTCGGACAGGGCCTCAAGAGACCCAGTACTTC.

The gene calls are TRBV7-8 and TRBJ1-3; D not resolved. Trimming took 6 bases from V and 0 from J, leaving 9 bases between them. CDR1 and CDR2 from the germline V gene are SGHVS and FQNEAQ. The CDR3 totals 14 residues. The CDR3 loop is CASSPTSSGNTIYF. The CDR3 nucleotides are TGTGCCAGCAGTCCAACGAGCTCTGGAAACACCATATATTTT.

The chain recombines TRBV19 with TRBJ1-3; no definite D call. Trimming took off 5 bases at V and 7 bases at J, with 6 bases between the two ends. The CDR3 is 11 residues long. Germline CDR1 is LNHDA and CDR2 is SQIVND (reference sequence). In DNA form, the CDR3 reads TGTGCCAGTAGTCATTCGAACACCATATATTTT. Its protein product is CASSHSNTIYF.

This clonotype was recorded a few times. V is TRBV20-1 and J is TRBJ1-1; the D gene is possibly TRBD1 (5 bases). CDR1 is DFQATT, CDR2 SNEGSKA, per germline (reference sequence). There are 13 residues in the CDR3. The V and J ends lost 7 bases and 3 bases respectively, with 15 bases between them. CDR3 nucleotide sequence: TGCAGTGGTACGGGACGCTCGGACACTGAAGCTTTCTTT. This codes for CSGTGRSDTEAFF.

This chain connects TRBV11-3 to TRBJ1-2, with TRBD1 matching 10 bases. The CDR3 extends over 17 amino acids. Looked up from germline, CDR1 is SGHNT and CDR2 is YENEEA. Trimming took 4 bases from V and 2 from J; bases not matched to a gene: 10. The CDR3 coding sequence is TGTGCCAGCAGCTCAGGAACTGCGACAGGGGGCAACTATGGCTACACCTTC. This gives the protein CASSSGTATGGNYGYTF.

This clonotype was observed many times. J is TRBJ1-2 and V is TRBV29-1, with 7 bases matching TRBD1. The CDR3 length is 15 residues. Unmatched junction bases numbered 10, after V lost 1 base and J lost 5 bases. Germline CDR1 and CDR2: SQVTM and ANQGSEA. CDR3 sequence: CSVEGYRGAGYGYTF. The DNA of the CDR3 is TGCAGCGTTGAAGGGTACAGGGGCGCCGGATATGGCTACACCTTC. The full variable domain, completed using reference TRBV29-1 and TRBJ1-2, is SAVISQKPSRDICQRGTSLTIQCQVDSQVTMMFWYRQQPGQSLTLIATANQGSEATYESGFVIDKFPISRPNLTFSTLTVSNMSPEDSSIYLCSVEGYRGAGYGYTFGSGTRLTVV.

The rearrangement links TRBV29-1 to TRBJ2-7, with 9 bases that match TRBD1. The CDR3 extends over 14 amino acids. Trimming removed 1 base from V and 7 bases from J; junction bases left unmatched: 8. Germline CDR1 SQVTM, CDR2 ANQGSEA. CDR3 residues: CSVEVTQGAGEQYF. The CDR3 DNA is TGCAGCGTTGAAGTTACACAGGGGGCGGGGGAGCAGTACTTC.

V gene TRBV10-2 combines with J gene TRBJ2-2; D is ambiguous. V gave up 7 bases and J gave up 1 base, with 16 bases separating them. This CDR3 is 16 amino acids long. Germline V gene data show CDR1 as WSHSY and CDR2 as SAAADI. CDR3 amino acids: CASTSDKALNTGELFF. CDR3 DNA sequence: TGCGCCAGCACCTCTGACAAGGCCTTGAACACCGGGGAGCTGTTTTTT.

This clonotype was seen a handful of times. The J gene is TRBJ2-7, the V gene TRBV9; D perhaps matches TRBD1 (6 bases). This CDR3 region has 15 residues. V lost 4 bases, J lost 3 bases, and 17 bases lay in between. Germline CDR1 is SGDLS and CDR2 is YYNGEE. The chain's CDR3 is CASSLSRTANYEQYF. CDR3 DNA sequence: TGTGCCAGCAGCCTCTCTAGGACAGCTAACTACGAGCAGTACTTC.

The rearrangement links TRBV11-2 to TRBJ1-3; perhaps TRBD1 as D (6 bases). The V gene's germline CDR1 is SGHAT and CDR2 FQNNGV. CDR3 size: 18 residues. V was cut by 5 bases and J by 2 bases, with 22 bases left in between. CDR3 in amino acids: CASSQLAVAGATGNTIYF. The CDR3 DNA reads TGTGCCAGCAGCCAGCTGGCGGTGGCAGGGGCGACTGGAAACACCATATATTTT.